This T cell receptor (beta chain) emerged from a study of T cell responses to AZD1222 COVID-19 vaccine. Study observations and caveats: The breadth and depth of Spike-specific TCRs increased once two AZD1222 doses had been given. The study reported that nearly half of spike-specific TCRs target unmutated variant regions.

Comments on this clone: Its antigen is as yet unknown.

The data were produced by immunoSEQ multiplex PCR, yet TCRdb's version contains in-frame clones alone and is incomplete. In the table there are about 120,000 clones, about nine tenths of which are singletons. V was shortened by 5 bases and J by 0 bases, with 11 bases between the two germline ends. Germline V gene data show CDR1 as SQVTM and CDR2 as ANQGSEA. The CDR3 sequence is 14 residues long. Here the sequenced sample was peripheral blood, taken 28 days after the second AZD1222 dose. The source of this sequence is an adult who received the AZD1222 COVID-19 vaccine. The V and J genes are TRBV29-1 and TRBJ2-1, with D unresolved. CDR3 in DNA: TGCAGCGTTTCCGGACCTAGCTCCTACAATGAGCAGTTCTTC. This gives the protein CSVSGPSSYNEQFF.